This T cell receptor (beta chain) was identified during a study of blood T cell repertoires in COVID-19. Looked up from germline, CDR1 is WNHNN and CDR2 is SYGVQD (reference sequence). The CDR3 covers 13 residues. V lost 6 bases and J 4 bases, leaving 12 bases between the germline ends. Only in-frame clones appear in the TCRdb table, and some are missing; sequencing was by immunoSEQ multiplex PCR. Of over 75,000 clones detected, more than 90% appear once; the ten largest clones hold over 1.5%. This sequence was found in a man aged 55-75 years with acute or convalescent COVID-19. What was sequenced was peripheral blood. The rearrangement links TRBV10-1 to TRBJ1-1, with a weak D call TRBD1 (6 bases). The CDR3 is CASSATGITEAFF. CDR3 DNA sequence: TGCGCCAGCAGCGCCACAGGGATCACTGAAGCTTTCTTT.